Following are 28 T cell receptor beta chains from one sample sequenced in a study of cytomegalovirus exposure and HLA in healthy donors. It was with 60 Vbeta and 13 Jbeta primers that the PCR ran. TCRdb's copy holds only in-frame clones and misses some; the assay was immunoSEQ multiplex PCR. The sample gives 150,000 to 250,000 clones, around 80% of which show up once; approximately 2% is in the top ten. Sequenced sample: PBMCs. These receptors originate from a young man in good health and CMV-seronegative.

This chain uses TRBV7-2 with TRBJ1-3; D gene ambiguous. The length of the CDR3 is 16 residues. V was clipped by 0 bases and J by 0 bases, with 9 bases between them. Germline CDR1 reads SGHTA; CDR2 reads FQGNSA. The CDR3 DNA is TGTGCCAGCAGCTTAGCGGGCACCTCCTCTGGAAACACCATATATTTT. It specifies CASSLAGTSSGNTIYF. The full variable domain, rest sourced from reference TRBV7-2 and TRBJ1-3, is GAGVSQSPSNKVTEKGKDVELRCDPISGHTALYWYRQSLGQGLEFLIYFQGNSAPDKSGLPSDRFSAERTGGSVSTLTIQRTQQEDSAVYLCASSLAGTSSGNTIYFGEGSWLTVV.

The rearrangement uses TRBV5-1 and TRBJ2-5, with TRBD1 as a possible D gene (6 bases). Germline CDR1 is SGHRS and CDR2 is YFSETQ. This CDR3 comprises 16 residues. V was clipped by 3 bases and J by 2 bases, with 17 bases between them. The CDR3 region has the DNA TGCGCCAGCAGCTCACGAGAACAGGGAGTTCAAGAGACCCAGTACTTC. This translates into CASSSREQGVQETQYF.

This clone was found a few times. The V and J genes are TRBV28 and TRBJ1-5; the match to TRBD1 covers 8 bases. With V trimmed by 3 bases and J by 9 bases, 10 bases remained unmatched. The CDR3 contains 15 residues. Germline loops: CDR1 MDHEN, CDR2 SYDVKM. CDR3 nucleotides: TGTGCCAGCAGTTTCCGGGACAGGCCTAATTTGCCCCAGCATTTT. This translates into CASSFRDRPNLPQHF.

The chain is built from TRBV15 and TRBJ2-7; 13 bases are a match to TRBD2. V gave up 3 bases and J gave up 4 bases; unmatched junction bases: 3. This CDR3 spans 15 amino acids. Germline V gives CDR1 LNHNV, CDR2 YYDKDF (reference sequence). CDR3 DNA sequence: TGTGCCACCAGCAGGGGACTAGCGGGAAGGTACGAGCAGTACTTC. It translates to CATSRGLAGRYEQYF. The full variable domain, in which reference TRBV15 and TRBJ2-7 provide the parts outside the CDR3, is DAMVIQNPRYQVTQFGKPVTLSCSQTLNHNVMYWYQQKSSQAPKLLFHYYDKDFNNEADTPDNFQSRRPNTSFCFLDIRSPGLGDTAMYLCATSRGLAGRYEQYFGPGTRLTVT.

This rearrangement joins TRBV29-1 to TRBJ2-7; D might be TRBD2 (6 bases). CDR1 and CDR2 (germline): SQVTM, ANQGSEA. The CDR3 sequence is 13 residues long. V was shortened by 4 bases and J by 6 bases, with 16 bases between the two germline ends. The chain's CDR3 is CSVVGGRGFEQYF. The CDR3 DNA reads as TGCAGCGTTGTTGGGGGGAGAGGGTTCGAGCAGTACTTC.

This clone occurred once. The V and J genes are TRBV27 and TRBJ1-1, with D possibly TRBD1 on 5 matching bases. Germline assignment: CDR1 MNHEY and CDR2 SMNVEV (reference sequence). V was trimmed by 2 bases and J by 2 bases, leaving 15 bases between them. The CDR3 is 16 residues long. The CDR3 region is CASSLVKDTPNTEAFF. The CDR3 DNA sequence: TGTGCCAGCAGTTTAGTCAAGGACACCCCAAACACTGAAGCTTTCTTT.

This chain joins TRBV7-3 and TRBJ2-1; TRBD1 agrees at 9 bases. The CDR3 spans 15 residues. Germline V gene lookup returns CDR1 SGHTA and CDR2 FQGTGA. Trimming removed 3 bases from V and 12 bases from J; junction bases left unmatched: 12. CDR3 sequence reads: CASSFGTGKGSSQFF. CDR3 DNA sequence: TGTGCCAGCAGCTTCGGGACAGGGAAGGGGTCGTCGCAGTTCTTC.

The rearrangement links TRBV7-3 to TRBJ2-7; 8 nucleotides line up with TRBD1. Germline assignment: CDR1 SGHTA and CDR2 FQGTGA. Trimming removed 7 bases from V and 2 bases from J; junction bases left unmatched: 7. CDR3 length: 14 amino acids. The CDR3, as DNA: TGTGCCAGCAAAAGACAGGGGTTCGCCTACGAGCAGTACTTC. Residues: CASKRQGFAYEQYF.

This chain uses TRBV27 with TRBJ1-1; TRBD1 matches at 10 bases. The junction had 5 bases not matched to a gene; V was cut back by 5 bases and J by 5 bases. This CDR3 is built from 14 residues. Germline CDR1 is MNHEY and CDR2 is SMNVEV (reference sequence). The CDR3 loop reads CASSPGQGRTEAFF. The DNA of the CDR3 is TGTGCCAGCAGTCCGGGACAGGGGAGGACTGAAGCTTTCTTT.

The J gene is TRBJ2-1, the V gene TRBV28, with D tentatively TRBD2 (6 bases). CDR1 and CDR2 (germline): MDHEN, SYDVKM. The CDR3 extends over 12 amino acids. V was clipped by 4 bases and J by 6 bases, with 7 bases between them. The CDR3 nucleotides read TGTGCCAGCAGTTCGGGAGTCAATGAGCAGTTCTTC. It translates to CASSSGVNEQFF.

Worth noting for this clone: Sequence at one end of the junction differs from germline and may be a read error. The gene calls are TRBV15 and TRBJ2-7; possibly TRBD1 for D (5 bases). CDR3 length equals 14 residues. Germline loops: CDR1 LNHNV, CDR2 YYDKDF (reference sequence). The CDR3 sequence: CATSGEDNSYEQYF. The DNA for the CDR3 is TGTGCCACCAGCGGAGAGGACAACTCCTACGAGCAGTACTTC.

The V call is TRBV2, the J call TRBJ1-5; no reliable D call. The CDR3 covers 12 residues. Germline loops: CDR1 SNHLY, CDR2 FYNNEI. Trimming pared 1 base from V and 6 bases from J, leaving 4 bases between. The CDR3 spells CASSEGSQPQHF. CDR3 in DNA: TGTGCCAGCAGTGAAGGTAGTCAGCCCCAGCATTTT.

The chain employs TRBV7-9 and TRBJ1-4, with a possible D match to TRBD1 (6 bases). Germline V gene sequence: CDR1 SEHNR, CDR2 FQNEAQ (reference sequence). The CDR3 has 17 amino acids. Deletions cut 4 bases from V and 2 bases from J, with 17 bases between. The CDR3 DNA follows: TGTGCCAGCAGCTCGGACAGAAGGTGGGCTACTAATGAAAAACTGTTTTTT. Translated, it gives CASSSDRRWATNEKLFF.

The chain links TRBV29-1 to TRBJ2-3; TRBD2 aligns across 14 bases. Germline V gives CDR1 SQVTM, CDR2 ANQGSEA. This CDR3 has 15 amino acids. Losses at the gene ends were 6 bases for V and 4 bases for J; bases not matched to a gene: 6. CDR3 nucleotides: TGCAGCGTAGGGACTAGCGGGAGTTGGTCAGATACGCAGTATTTT. Encoded protein: CSVGTSGSWSDTQYF.

The chain employs TRBV7-6 and TRBJ2-1, with TRBD2 matching over 7 bases. J lost 8 bases, V lost 3 bases, and 4 bases had no gene match. The CDR3 has 13 amino acids. CDR1 is SGHVS and CDR2 is FNYEAQ in the germline V gene. CDR3 amino acids: CASSFEGGYEQFF. The CDR3 nucleotides read TGTGCCAGCAGCTTCGAGGGAGGGTATGAGCAGTTCTTC.

This chain links TRBV19 with TRBJ1-5; the D gene is possibly TRBD1 (5 bases). V shed 5 bases and J shed 0 bases, with 20 bases lying between them. This CDR3 spans 18 amino acids. Per germline, CDR1 LNHDA and CDR2 SQIVND (reference sequence). CDR3 amino acids: CASSLIEGRAISNQPQHF. The DNA of the CDR3 is TGTGCCAGTAGTCTCATAGAGGGGAGGGCCATTAGCAATCAGCCCCAGCATTTT.

The chain couples TRBV6-5 to TRBJ2-5, with 7 positions matching TRBD1. Germline V gene lookup returns CDR1 MNHEY and CDR2 SVGAGI. The CDR3 totals 14 residues. V was pared by 1 base and J by 5 bases, with 4 bases of the junction left unmatched. CDR3 bases: TGTGCCAGCAGTTACTTCGGCAGGGGGGAGACCCAGTACTTC. This translates into CASSYFGRGETQYF.

This rearrangement joins TRBV28 to TRBJ1-5; D perhaps matches TRBD1 (6 bases). V lost 8 bases and J lost 6, with 11 bases in between. CDR1 and CDR2 from the germline V gene are MDHEN and SYDVKM. The CDR3 contains 12 residues. CDR3 DNA sequence: TGTGCCAGCCTGGACAGTTTTCAGCCCCAGCATTTT. Translation gives CASLDSFQPQHF.

There are a few counts of this clone. The genes are TRBV19 and TRBJ2-7, with TRBD2 identical over 13 bases. The CDR3 runs 15 residues. J gave up 4 bases and V 5 bases, and 5 bases lay outside the gene matches. The germline V gene has CDR1 LNHDA and CDR2 SQIVND (reference sequence). This CDR3 is CASSSGLAGTYEQYF. DNA of the CDR3: TGTGCCAGTAGTTCGGGACTAGCGGGAACATACGAGCAGTACTTC.

The chain couples TRBV11-2 to TRBJ2-2; D is possibly TRBD1 (7 bases). Per germline, CDR1 SGHAT and CDR2 FQNNGV. Trimming removed 4 bases from V and 3 bases from J, with 18 bases in between. The CDR3 spans 17 residues. The CDR3 region is CASSSRSPGGYTGELFF. The CDR3 nucleotides read TGTGCCAGCAGCTCCCGTAGCCCAGGGGGGTACACCGGGGAGCTGTTTTTT.

This chain connects TRBV12-5 to TRBJ2-1; possibly TRBD2 for D (5 bases). CDR3 length: 13 amino acids. Trimming took 0 bases from V and 6 from J, leaving 6 bases between them. Germline V gene sequence: CDR1 LGHNT, CDR2 FRNRAP. In DNA, the CDR3 is TGTGCTAGTGGTTTGGTACTAGGCAATGAGCAGTTCTTC. It encodes CASGLVLGNEQFF.

The chain couples TRBV14 to TRBJ1-4; possible D gene TRBD1, 5 bases. This CDR3 is 13 amino acids long. V dropped 5 bases and J dropped 7 bases, with 11 bases sitting between them. Looked up from germline, CDR1 is SGHDN and CDR2 is FVKESK. DNA for the CDR3: TGTGCCAGCAGCTTCCGCGACAGTGAAAAACTGTTTTTT. It codes for CASSFRDSEKLFF.

This sequence joins TRBV7-9 and TRBJ1-5; D may be TRBD1 (5 bases). The CDR3 totals 14 residues. Trimming took off 4 bases at V and 3 bases at J, with 10 bases between the two ends. CDR1 SEHNR and CDR2 FQNEAQ come from the germline V gene (reference sequence). The CDR3 DNA sequence: TGTGCCAGCAGCTCCGACAGTTTCAATCAGCCCCAGCATTTT. Protein: CASSSDSFNQPQHF.

J is TRBJ1-1 and V is TRBV9; 7 nucleotides match TRBD1. CDR3 size: 15 residues. J gave up 0 bases and V 0 bases, and 2 bases lay outside the gene matches. Per the germline V gene, CDR1 is SGDLS and CDR2 is YYNGEE. The CDR3 sequence: CASSVEQGMNTEAFF. CDR3 in DNA: TGTGCCAGCAGCGTAGAACAGGGGATGAACACTGAAGCTTTCTTT.

This rearrangement joins TRBV28 to TRBJ2-1; D unclear. CDR3 size: 14 residues. V lost 3 bases to trimming and J lost 3 bases, with 9 bases between them. Per germline, CDR1 MDHEN and CDR2 SYDVKM. In DNA, the CDR3 is TGTGCCAGCAGTTTGGGTCTAGGCTACAATGAGCAGTTCTTC. Protein product: CASSLGLGYNEQFF.

With regard to this clone: Other DNA sequences of this sample code for an identical CDR3. V gene TRBV5-1 combines with J gene TRBJ2-7, with TRBD1 matching 9 bases. Germline V gives CDR1 SGHRS, CDR2 YFSETQ. Losses at the gene ends were 0 bases for V and 0 bases for J; bases not matched to a gene: 4. CDR3 length equals 16 residues. CDR3 sequence reads: CASSLDRGPSSYEQYF. The CDR3 DNA reads as TGCGCCAGCAGCTTGGACAGGGGGCCAAGCTCCTACGAGCAGTACTTC. Full variable domain (remainder filled in from reference TRBV5-1 and TRBJ2-7): KAGVTQTPRYLIKTRGQQVTLSCSPISGHRSVSWYQQTPGQGLQFLFEYFSETQRNKGNFPGRFSGRQFSNSRSEMNVSTLELGDSALYLCASSLDRGPSSYEQYFGPGTRLTVT.

The chain links TRBV19 to TRBJ2-7, with 11 positions matching TRBD1. V lost 5 bases to trimming and J lost 2 bases; unmatched junction nucleotides: 2. The CDR3 is 14 amino acids. Looked up from germline, CDR1 is LNHDA and CDR2 is SQIVND (reference sequence). CDR3 DNA: TGTGCCAGTAGTTCGGGACAGGGGGCCTACGAGCAGTACTTC. Its protein product is CASSSGQGAYEQYF.

This chain joins TRBV28 and TRBJ2-7; 9 bases fit TRBD1. This CDR3 has 13 residues. Germline V gene lookup returns CDR1 MDHEN and CDR2 SYDVKM. V lost 8 bases to trimming and J lost 7 bases; unmatched junction nucleotides: 9. The CDR3, as DNA: TGTGCCAGCCTCGAGGGACAGGGTGTAGAGCAGTACTTC. As protein: CASLEGQGVEQYF.